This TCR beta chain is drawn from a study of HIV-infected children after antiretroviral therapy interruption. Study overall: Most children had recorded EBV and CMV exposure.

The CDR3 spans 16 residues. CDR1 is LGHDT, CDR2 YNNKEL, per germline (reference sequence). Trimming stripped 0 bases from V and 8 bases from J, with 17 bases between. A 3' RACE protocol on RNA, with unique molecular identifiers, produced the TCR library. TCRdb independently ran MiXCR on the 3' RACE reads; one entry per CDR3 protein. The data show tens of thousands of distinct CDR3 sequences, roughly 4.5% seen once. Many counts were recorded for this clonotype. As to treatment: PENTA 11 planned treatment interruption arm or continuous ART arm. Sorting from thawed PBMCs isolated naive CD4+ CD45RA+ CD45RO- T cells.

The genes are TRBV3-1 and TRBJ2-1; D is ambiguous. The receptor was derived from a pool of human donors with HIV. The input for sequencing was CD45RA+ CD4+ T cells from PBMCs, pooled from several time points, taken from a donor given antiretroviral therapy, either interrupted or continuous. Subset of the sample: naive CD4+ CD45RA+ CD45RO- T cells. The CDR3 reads CASSQDQGWKDHEQFF. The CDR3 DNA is TGTGCCAGCAGCCAAGATCAAGGGTGGAAGGACCATGAGCAGTTCTTC.